The entry below gives a single T cell receptor beta chain sequence along with its context. No antigen is known for it. The sample comes from a study of T cell repertoires in cytomegalovirus infection. Whole-study context: Based on public TCR beta signatures, there were indications of CMV infection and of a matching HLA type. Notes on the study in general: Cumulative public TCR beta family frequency identified CMV carriers with the relevant HLA. HLA-C-restricted CMV clonotypes gave the most frequent clonotype in two of eight donors.

V was trimmed by 5 bases and J by 0 bases, leaving 12 bases between them. From germline, CDR1 is SGDLS and CDR2 YYNGEE. This CDR3 region has 15 residues. A single record per CDR3 protein comes from TCRdb applying MiXCR to the reads. The data show some 940,000 distinct CDR3 sequences, 25% to 40% seen once. This chain uses TRBV9 with TRBJ1-5; D remains ambiguous. Sequenced material: cultured CD8+ T cells from PBMCs, taken from culture after CMV antigen stimulation. The sequence was obtained from a human donor in good health (CMV status not recorded). Some clones in this sample may be carry-over from other donors' samples. The CDR3 DNA reads TGTGCCAGCAGTAGGACCGACGTTAGCAATCAGCCCCAGCATTTT. Protein: CASSRTDVSNQPQHF.